This TCR beta chain emerged from a study of CD8 T cells in ankylosing spondylitis. TCRdb reprocessed the 5' RACE reads with MiXCR, giving one entry per CDR3 protein. Here the sample spans 200,000 to 250,000 distinct CDR3 sequences, roughly a tenth being singletons. The study's findings and limits: A TCR beta motif made of several highly homologous variants seemed typical of ankylosing spondylitis blood.

This CDR3 spans 14 amino acids. The V and J ends lost 0 bases and 1 base respectively, with 6 bases between them. Germline V gene sequence: CDR1 LGHDT, CDR2 YNNKEL (reference sequence). Note on this clonotype: What it binds is not known.

This sequence originates from a male donor with ankylosing spondylitis or in good health (not recorded which). The chain employs TRBV3-1 and TRBJ1-2; no reliable D call. Sequences were obtained from blood, either unsorted or a sorted T cell fraction (not recorded which). CDR3 sequence (DNA): TGTGCCAGCAGCCAAGATCAGAGTAACTATGGCTACACCTTC. It specifies CASSQDQSNYGYTF.